This T cell receptor (beta chain) appears in the sequencing data of a study of shared clonotypes between healthy human individuals. As for the study in general: Those who served as donors were two women and three men between the ages of 18 and 49.

This CDR3 spans 18 amino acids. J lost 3 bases, V lost 7 bases, and 7 bases had no gene match. Germline-derived CDR1 and CDR2 are SGHTA and FQGNSA. This clone was counted between two and nine times. Clones were sequenced by immunoSEQ multiplex PCR, and TCRdb holds only the in-frame ones, with some missing. The sample lists 530,000 or so clones, over 60% occurring once. The sequence was obtained from a woman aged 40 to 50 in good health. Some clones in this sample may be carry-over from other donors' samples. The chain links TRBV7-2 to TRBJ2-6, with 15 positions matching TRBD2. The sample taken for sequencing was PBMCs. The CDR3 here is CASTRPGLAGGGANVLTF. The CDR3 nucleotides are TGTGCCAGCACCCGACCGGGACTAGCGGGAGGTGGGGCCAACGTCCTGACTTTC.